This T cell receptor beta chain was captured by sequencing in a study of blood T cell repertoires in COVID-19. Germline CDR1 reads LNHDA; CDR2 reads SQIVND (reference sequence). This CDR3 comprises 14 residues. V lost 4 bases and J lost 9; bases outside the gene matches: 5. Patients at the Seattle site were enrolled during active infection and followed longitudinally. Produced via immunoSEQ multiplex PCR; TCRdb's table is partial and in-frame only. Of approximately 260,000 clones listed, 90% are singletons. Sequencing was carried out using peripheral blood. This receptor was taken from a woman aged 60-75 years with COVID-19, enrolled during active disease. The chain joins TRBV19 to TRBJ1-6, with 8 bases identical to TRBD1. In nucleotides, the CDR3 is TGTGCCAGTAGTACGACAGGGGCTGGTTCACCCCTCCACTTT. Protein sequence: CASSTTGAGSPLHF.